The present T cell receptor beta chain was sequenced within a study of cytomegalovirus exposure and HLA in healthy donors. Study at large: From some 180 million T cells, an earlier analysis saw 110 million or so unique TCR beta sequences. Study-level results: For TCR beta chains, V- and J-gene trimming was later linked to a missense DCLRE1C variant. The dataset shows that most TCR sequences were rare, while some public TCRs occurred in many donors.

The PCR was carried out with 60 Vbeta primers and 13 Jbeta primers. Here immunoSEQ multiplex PCR was the method, and the copy in TCRdb shows in-frame clones only, minus some. The sample consists of under 150,000 clones, 78% of them appearing once. As concerns this clone: Its antigen is undetermined.

The CDR3 has 15 residues. In germline, CDR1 is MNHEY, CDR2 SMNVEV (reference sequence). Trimming shortened V by 2 bases and J by 4 bases, and 11 bases separated the two germline ends. This TCR was recovered from a male donor in good health and CMV-seronegative. Sequenced input: PBMCs. The V gene is TRBV27, the J gene TRBJ1-4, with D maybe TRBD1 (5 bases). The CDR3: CASSLLGLGNEKLFF. The CDR3 region has the DNA TGTGCCAGCAGTTTACTGGGGCTGGGTAATGAAAAACTGTTTTTT.